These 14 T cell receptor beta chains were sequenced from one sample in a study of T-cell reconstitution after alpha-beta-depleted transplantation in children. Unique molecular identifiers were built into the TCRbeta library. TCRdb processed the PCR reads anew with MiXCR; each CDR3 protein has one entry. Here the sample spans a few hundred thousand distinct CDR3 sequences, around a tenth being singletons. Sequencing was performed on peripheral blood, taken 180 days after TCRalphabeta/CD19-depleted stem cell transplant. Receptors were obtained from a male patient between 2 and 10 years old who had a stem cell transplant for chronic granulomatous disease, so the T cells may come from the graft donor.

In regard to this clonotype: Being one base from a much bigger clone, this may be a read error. CDR3 nucleotide sequence: TGTGCCAGCAGTGAATATGCGCAGTCGGACGGCGACACCTTC. Protein: CASSEYAQSDGDTF. The chain is built from TRBV25-1 and TRBJ1-2; D not resolved. Per the germline V gene, CDR1 is MGHDK and CDR2 is SYGVNS. The CDR3 spans 14 residues. Trimming shortened V by 0 bases and J by 12 bases, and 17 bases separated the two germline ends.

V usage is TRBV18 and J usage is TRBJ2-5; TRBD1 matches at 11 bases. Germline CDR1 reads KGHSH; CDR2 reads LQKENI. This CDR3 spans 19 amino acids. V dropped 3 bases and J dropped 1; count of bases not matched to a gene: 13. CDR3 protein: CASSPRRGGQGASQETQYF. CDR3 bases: TGTGCCAGCTCACCCAGGAGAGGAGGACAGGGGGCGTCCCAAGAGACCCAGTACTTC.

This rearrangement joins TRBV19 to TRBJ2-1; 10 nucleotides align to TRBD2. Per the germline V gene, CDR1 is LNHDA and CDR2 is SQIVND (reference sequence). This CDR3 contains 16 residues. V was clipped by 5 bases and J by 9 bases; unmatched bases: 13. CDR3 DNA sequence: TGTGCCAGTAGTGGATTTAGCGGGAGGATTGGCGGTGAGCAGTTCTTC. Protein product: CASSGFSGRIGGEQFF.

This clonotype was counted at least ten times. For the CDR3, the DNA is TGTGCCAGCACCACGGGACTAGCCGTCGGGCAGTACTTC. It encodes CASTTGLAVGQYF. This chain uses TRBV28 with TRBJ2-7, with 9 bases aligning to TRBD2. Germline values: CDR1 MDHEN, CDR2 SYDVKM. There are 13 residues in the CDR3. Unmatched junction bases numbered 10, after V lost 7 bases and J lost 9 bases.

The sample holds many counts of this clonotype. The CDR3 sequence: CASSLSVRFHQPQHF. CDR3 coding DNA: TGTGCCAGCAGTTTATCCGTCCGCTTCCATCAGCCCCAGCATTTT. This chain joins TRBV28 and TRBJ1-5; unclear D gene. Germline values: CDR1 MDHEN, CDR2 SYDVKM. The length of the CDR3 is 15 residues. Trimming removed 1 base at V and 5 bases at J, with 12 bases between. The complete variable domain, with remaining parts taken from reference TRBV28 and TRBJ1-5, reads DVKVTQSSRYLVKRTGEKVFLECVQDMDHENMFWYRQDPGLGLRLIYFSYDVKMKEKGDIPEGYSVSREKKERFSLILESASTNQTSMYLCASSLSVRFHQPQHFGDGTRLSIL.

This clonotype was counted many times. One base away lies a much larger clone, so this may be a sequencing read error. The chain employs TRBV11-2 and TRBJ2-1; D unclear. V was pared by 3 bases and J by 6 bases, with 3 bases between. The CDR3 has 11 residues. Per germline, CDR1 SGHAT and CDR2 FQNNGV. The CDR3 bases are TGTGCCAGCAGCTTCGGCAATGAGCAGTTCTTC. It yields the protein CASSFGNEQFF.

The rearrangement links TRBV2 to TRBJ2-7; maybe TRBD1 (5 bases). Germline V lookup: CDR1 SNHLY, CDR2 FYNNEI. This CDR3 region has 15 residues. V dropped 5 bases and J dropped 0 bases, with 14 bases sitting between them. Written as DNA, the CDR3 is TGTGCCAGCAGTCCCCCCTCTGGGGCCTCCTACGAGCAGTACTTC. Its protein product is CASSPPSGASYEQYF. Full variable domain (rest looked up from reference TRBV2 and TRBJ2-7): EPEVTQTPSHQVTQMGQEVILRCVPISNHLYFYWYRQILGQKVEFLVSFYNNEISEKSEIFDDQFSVERPDGSNFTLKIRSTKLEDSAMYFCASSPPSGASYEQYFGPGTRLTVT.

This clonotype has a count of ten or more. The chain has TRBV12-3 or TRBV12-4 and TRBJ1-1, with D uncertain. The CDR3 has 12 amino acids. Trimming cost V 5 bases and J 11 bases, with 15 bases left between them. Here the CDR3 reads CASSLIPSGAFF. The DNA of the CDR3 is TGTGCCAGCAGTCTTATTCCTTCGGGGGCTTTCTTT.

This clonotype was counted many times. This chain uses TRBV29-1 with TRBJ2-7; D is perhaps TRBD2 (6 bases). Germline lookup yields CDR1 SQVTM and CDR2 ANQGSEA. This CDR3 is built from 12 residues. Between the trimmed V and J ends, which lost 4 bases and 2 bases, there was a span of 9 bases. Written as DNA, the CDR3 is TGCAGCGTTGGGGACTGGACCTACGAGCAGTACTTC. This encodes CSVGDWTYEQYF.

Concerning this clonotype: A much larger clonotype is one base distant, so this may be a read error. This CDR3 is CASSVALTENLLTF. DNA for the CDR3: TGTGCCAGCAGCGTAGCGTTGACGGAAAACCTCCTGACTTTC. V and J are TRBV9 and TRBJ2-6; D remains ambiguous. This CDR3 contains 14 residues. V was pared by 0 bases and J by 14 bases, with 15 bases between. The germline V gene encodes CDR1 SGDLS and CDR2 YYNGEE.

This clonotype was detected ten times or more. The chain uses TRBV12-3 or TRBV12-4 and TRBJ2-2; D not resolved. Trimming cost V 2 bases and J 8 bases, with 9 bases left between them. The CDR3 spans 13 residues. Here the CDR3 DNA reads TGTGCCAGCAGTTTAATGGGCGCGGGGGAGCTGTTTTTT. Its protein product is CASSLMGAGELFF.

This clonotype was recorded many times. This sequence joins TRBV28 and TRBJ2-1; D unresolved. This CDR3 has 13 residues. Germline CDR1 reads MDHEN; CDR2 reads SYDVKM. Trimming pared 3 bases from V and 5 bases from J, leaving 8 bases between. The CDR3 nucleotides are TGTGCCAGCAGTTTTTTGGGGAACAATGAGCAGTTCTTC. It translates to CASSFLGNNEQFF.

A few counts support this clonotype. CDR3 nucleotide sequence: TGTGCCAGCAGCCGCGGGACAGGAACCAATCAGCCCCAGCATTTT. It is translated as CASSRGTGTNQPQHF. The V and J genes are TRBV7-9 and TRBJ1-5, with 8 bases aligning to TRBD1. The CDR3 sequence is 15 residues long. The V segment lost 5 bases and the J segment 3 bases; nucleotides outside the gene matches: 6. Germline V gene lookup returns CDR1 SEHNR and CDR2 FQNEAQ (reference sequence).

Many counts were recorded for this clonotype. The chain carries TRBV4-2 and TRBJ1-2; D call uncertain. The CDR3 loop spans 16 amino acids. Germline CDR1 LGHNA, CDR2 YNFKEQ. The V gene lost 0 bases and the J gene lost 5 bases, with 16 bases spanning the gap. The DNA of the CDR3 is TGTGCCAGCAGCCAAGATTCCGCCGGAGCAGGATATGGCTACACCTTC. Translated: CASSQDSAGAGYGYTF.